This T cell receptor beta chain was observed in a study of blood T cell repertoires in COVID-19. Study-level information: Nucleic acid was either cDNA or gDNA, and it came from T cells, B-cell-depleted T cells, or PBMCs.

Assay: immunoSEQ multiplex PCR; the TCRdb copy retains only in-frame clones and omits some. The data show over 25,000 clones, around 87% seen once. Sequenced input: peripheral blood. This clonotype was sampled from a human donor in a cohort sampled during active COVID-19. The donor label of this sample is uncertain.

DNA for the CDR3: TGTGCCAGCAGTCGACAGGGGTCATACGAGCAGTACTTC. Its translation is CASSRQGSYEQYF. V is TRBV14 and J is TRBJ2-7; the match to TRBD1 covers 8 bases. CDR1 SGHDN and CDR2 FVKESK come from the germline V gene. J lost 4 bases, V lost 6 bases, and 5 bases had no gene match. CDR3 length: 13 amino acids.